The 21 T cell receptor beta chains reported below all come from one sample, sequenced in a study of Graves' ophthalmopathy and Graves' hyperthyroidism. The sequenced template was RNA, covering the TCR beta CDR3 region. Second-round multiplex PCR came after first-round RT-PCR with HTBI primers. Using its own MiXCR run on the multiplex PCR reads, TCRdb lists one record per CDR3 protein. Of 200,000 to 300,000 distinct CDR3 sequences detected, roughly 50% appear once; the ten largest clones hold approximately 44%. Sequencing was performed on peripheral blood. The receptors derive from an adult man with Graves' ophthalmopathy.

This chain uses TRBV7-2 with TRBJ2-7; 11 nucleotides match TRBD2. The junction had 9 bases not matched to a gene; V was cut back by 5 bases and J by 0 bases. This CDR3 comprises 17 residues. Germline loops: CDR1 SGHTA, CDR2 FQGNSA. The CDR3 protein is CASSPAVLAGDSYEQYF. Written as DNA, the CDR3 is TGTGCCAGCAGCCCGGCCGTACTAGCGGGGGACTCCTACGAGCAGTACTTC.

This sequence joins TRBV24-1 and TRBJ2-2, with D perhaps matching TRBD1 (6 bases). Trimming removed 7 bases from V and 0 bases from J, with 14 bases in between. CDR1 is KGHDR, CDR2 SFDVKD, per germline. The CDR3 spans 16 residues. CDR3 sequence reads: CATSSPGQANTGELFF. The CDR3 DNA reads TGTGCCACCAGCTCGCCGGGACAAGCGAACACCGGGGAGCTGTTTTTT.

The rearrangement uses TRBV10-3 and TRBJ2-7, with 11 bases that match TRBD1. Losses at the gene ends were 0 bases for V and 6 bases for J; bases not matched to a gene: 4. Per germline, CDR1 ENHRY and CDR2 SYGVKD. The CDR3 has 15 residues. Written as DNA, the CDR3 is TGTGCCATCAGTGAGTCTGGACAGGGGGCGTCCGAGCAGTACTTC. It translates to CAISESGQGASEQYF.

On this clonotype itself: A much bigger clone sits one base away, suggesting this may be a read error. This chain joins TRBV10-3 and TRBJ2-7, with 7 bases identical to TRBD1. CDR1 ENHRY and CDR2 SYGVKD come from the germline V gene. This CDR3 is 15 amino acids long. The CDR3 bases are TGTGTCATCAGTGAGGGACAGCTTCTGACCTACGAGCAGTACTTC. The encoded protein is CVISEGQLLTYEQYF.

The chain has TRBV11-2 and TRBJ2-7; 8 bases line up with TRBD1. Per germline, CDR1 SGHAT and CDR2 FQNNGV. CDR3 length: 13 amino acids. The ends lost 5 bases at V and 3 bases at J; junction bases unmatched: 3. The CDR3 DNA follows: TGTGCCAGCAGCGCGGGACAGGACTACGAGCAGTACTTC. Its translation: CASSAGQDYEQYF.

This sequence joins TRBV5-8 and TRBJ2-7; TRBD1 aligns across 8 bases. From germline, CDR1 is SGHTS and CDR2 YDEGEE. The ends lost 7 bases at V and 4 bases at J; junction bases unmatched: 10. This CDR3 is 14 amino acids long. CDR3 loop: CASLQRTGTYEQYF. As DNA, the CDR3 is TGTGCCAGCCTACAACGGACAGGGACATACGAGCAGTACTTC.

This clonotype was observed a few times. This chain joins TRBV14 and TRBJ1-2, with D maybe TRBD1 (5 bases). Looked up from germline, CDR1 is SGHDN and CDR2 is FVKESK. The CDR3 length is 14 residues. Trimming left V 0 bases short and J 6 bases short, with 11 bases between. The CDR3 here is CASSQDLEGNGYTF. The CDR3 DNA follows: TGTGCCAGCAGCCAAGACTTGGAGGGGAATGGCTACACCTTC. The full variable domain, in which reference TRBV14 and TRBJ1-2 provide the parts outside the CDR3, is EAGVTQFPSHSVIEKGQTVTLRCDPISGHDNLYWYRRVMGKEIKFLLHFVKESKQDESGMPNNRFLAERTGGTYSTLKVQPAELEDSGVYFCASSQDLEGNGYTFGSGTRLTVV.

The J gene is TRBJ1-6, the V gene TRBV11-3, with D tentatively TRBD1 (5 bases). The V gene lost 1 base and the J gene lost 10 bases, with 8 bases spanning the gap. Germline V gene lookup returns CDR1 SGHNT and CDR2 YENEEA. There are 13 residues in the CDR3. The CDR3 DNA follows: TGTGCCAGCAGCTTAGTCGAGGGGTCACCCCTCCACTTT. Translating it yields CASSLVEGSPLHF.

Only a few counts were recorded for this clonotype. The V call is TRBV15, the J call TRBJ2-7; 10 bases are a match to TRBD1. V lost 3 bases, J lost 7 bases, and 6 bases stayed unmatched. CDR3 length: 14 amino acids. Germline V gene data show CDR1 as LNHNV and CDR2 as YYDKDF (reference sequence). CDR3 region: CATSSAGQGGEQYF. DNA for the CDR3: TGTGCCACCAGCAGTGCAGGACAGGGGGGGGAGCAGTACTTC.

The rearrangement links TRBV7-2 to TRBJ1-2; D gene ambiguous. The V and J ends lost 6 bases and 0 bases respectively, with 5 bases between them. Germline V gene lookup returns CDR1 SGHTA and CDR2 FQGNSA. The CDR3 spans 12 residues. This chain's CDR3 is CASSWSNYGYTF. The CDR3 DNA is TGTGCCAGCAGTTGGTCTAACTATGGCTACACCTTC. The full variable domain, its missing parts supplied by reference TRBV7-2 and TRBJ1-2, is GAGVSQSPSNKVTEKGKDVELRCDPISGHTALYWYRQSLGQGLEFLIYFQGNSAPDKSGLPSDRFSAERTGGSVSTLTIQRTQQEDSAVYLCASSWSNYGYTFGSGTRLTVV.

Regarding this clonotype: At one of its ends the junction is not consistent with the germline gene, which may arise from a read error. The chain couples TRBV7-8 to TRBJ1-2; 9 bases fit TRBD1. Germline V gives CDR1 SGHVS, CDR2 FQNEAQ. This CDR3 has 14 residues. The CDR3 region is CASSPGTGNYGCTF. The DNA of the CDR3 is TGTGCCAGCAGCCCGGGGACAGGGAACTATGGCTGCACCTTC.

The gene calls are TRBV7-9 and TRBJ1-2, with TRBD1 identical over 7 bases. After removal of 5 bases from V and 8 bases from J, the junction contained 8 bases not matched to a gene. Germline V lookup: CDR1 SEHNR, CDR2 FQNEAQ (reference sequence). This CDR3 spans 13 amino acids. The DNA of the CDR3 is TGTGCCAGCAGCCGGGACAGCTCTAGAGGCTACACCTTC. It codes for CASSRDSSRGYTF.

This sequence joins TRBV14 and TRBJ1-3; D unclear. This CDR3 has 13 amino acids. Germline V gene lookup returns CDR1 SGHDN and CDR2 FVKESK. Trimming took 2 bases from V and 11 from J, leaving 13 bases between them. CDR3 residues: CASSQYLYGPIYF. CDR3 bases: TGTGCCAGCAGCCAATACCTCTACGGCCCCATATATTTT.

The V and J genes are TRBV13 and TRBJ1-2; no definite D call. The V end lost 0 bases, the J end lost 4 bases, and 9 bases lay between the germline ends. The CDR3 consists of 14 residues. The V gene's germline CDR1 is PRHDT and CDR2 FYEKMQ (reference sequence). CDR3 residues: CASSLGVSRYGYTF. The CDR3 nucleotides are TGTGCCAGCAGCTTAGGTGTCAGTCGCTATGGCTACACCTTC.

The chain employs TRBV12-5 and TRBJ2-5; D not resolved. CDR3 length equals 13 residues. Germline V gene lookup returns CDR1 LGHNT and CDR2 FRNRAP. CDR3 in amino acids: CASSLSKQETQYF. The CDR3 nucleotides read TGTGCCAGCAGTTTATCTAAACAAGAGACCCAGTACTTC. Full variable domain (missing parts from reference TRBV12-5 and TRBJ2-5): DARVTQTPRHKVTEMGQEVTMRCQPILGHNTVFWYRQTMMQGLELLAYFRNRAPLDDSGMPKDRFSAEMPDATLATLKIQPSEPRDSAVYFCASSLSKQETQYFGPGTRLLVL.

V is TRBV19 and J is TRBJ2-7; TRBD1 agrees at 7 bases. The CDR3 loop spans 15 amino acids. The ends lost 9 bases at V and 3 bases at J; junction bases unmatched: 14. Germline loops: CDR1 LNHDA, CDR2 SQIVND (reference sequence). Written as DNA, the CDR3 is TGTGCCAGCCGATTTCAGAGTCGACAGGGCTACGAGCAGTACTTC. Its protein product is CASRFQSRQGYEQYF.

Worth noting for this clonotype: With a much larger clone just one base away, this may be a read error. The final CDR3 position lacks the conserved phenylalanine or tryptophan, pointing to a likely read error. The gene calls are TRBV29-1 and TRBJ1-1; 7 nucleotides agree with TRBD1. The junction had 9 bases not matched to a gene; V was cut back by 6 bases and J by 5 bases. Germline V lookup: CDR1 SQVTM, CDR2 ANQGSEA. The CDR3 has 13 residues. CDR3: CSVGRQGGTEAFS. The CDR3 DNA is TGCAGCGTCGGCCGACAGGGAGGTACTGAAGCTTTCTCT.

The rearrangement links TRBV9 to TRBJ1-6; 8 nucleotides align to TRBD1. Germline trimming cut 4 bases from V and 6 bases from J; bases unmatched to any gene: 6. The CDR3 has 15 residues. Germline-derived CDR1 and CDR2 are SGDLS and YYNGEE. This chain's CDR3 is CASSPRTGPNSPLHF. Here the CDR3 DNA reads TGTGCCAGCAGCCCCCGGACAGGGCCTAATTCACCCCTCCACTTT.

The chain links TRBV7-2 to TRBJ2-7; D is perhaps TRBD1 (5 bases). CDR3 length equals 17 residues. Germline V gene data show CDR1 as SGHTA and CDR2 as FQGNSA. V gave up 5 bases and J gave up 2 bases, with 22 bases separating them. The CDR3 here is CASSLLVRVPLTYEQYF. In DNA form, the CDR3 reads TGTGCCAGCAGCCTACTCGTCAGGGTCCCCCTAACCTACGAGCAGTACTTC.

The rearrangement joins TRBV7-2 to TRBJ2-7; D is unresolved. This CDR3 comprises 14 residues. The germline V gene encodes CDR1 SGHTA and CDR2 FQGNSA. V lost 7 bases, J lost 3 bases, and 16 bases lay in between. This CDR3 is CASTKLSSVYEQYF. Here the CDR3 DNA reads TGTGCCAGCACTAAGCTTAGTTCCGTCTACGAGCAGTACTTC.

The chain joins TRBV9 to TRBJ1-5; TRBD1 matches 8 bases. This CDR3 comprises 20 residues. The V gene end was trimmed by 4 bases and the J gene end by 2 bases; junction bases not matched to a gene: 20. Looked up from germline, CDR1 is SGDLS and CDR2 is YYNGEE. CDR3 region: CASSQDRLGTGKYGNQPQHF. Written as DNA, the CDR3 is TGTGCCAGCAGCCAAGACAGACTCGGGACAGGAAAGTATGGCAATCAGCCCCAGCATTTT.